This T cell receptor beta chain was observed in a study of cytomegalovirus exposure and HLA in healthy donors. Study-level background: A subsequent analysis reported that the 95 to 150 validation repertoires were produced on the same platform that had also been used for the 500 to 700 first-cohort repertoires. Broader study findings: Most observed TCR sequences were rare, whereas some public TCRs were detected in many donors. A later analysis found first-cohort TCR clusters tended to co-occur in the 110 or so validation repertoires. The study listed about 150 cytomegalovirus-associated TCR beta chains.

Regarding this clone: Its antigen remains unknown.

Only in-frame clones appear in the TCRdb table, and some are missing; sequencing was by immunoSEQ multiplex PCR. The profile shows 250,000 to 350,000 clones, over 75% of them singletons. Trimming left V 0 bases short and J 0 bases short, with 4 bases between. Germline lookup yields CDR1 SGHDT and CDR2 YYEEEE. CDR3 size: 14 residues. Sequencing was performed on PBMCs. The rearrangement links TRBV5-6 to TRBJ1-3; D is undetermined. The TCR comes from a man aged 30 to 45 in good health and CMV-seronegative. Here the CDR3 reads CASSLGDSGNTIYF. CDR3 DNA: TGTGCCAGCAGCTTGGGAGACTCTGGAAACACCATATATTTT.